These T cell receptor beta chains were read from a single sample in a study of blood T cell repertoires in COVID-19. Sequencing was performed with immunoSEQ multiplex PCR; in TCRdb, only in-frame clones are kept and a portion is missing. This sample has roughly 70,000 clones, with around 90% found just once. Sequencing input: peripheral blood. The origin of the receptors is a human donor in a cohort sampled during active COVID-19. The CDR3 runs from the conserved cysteine through the conserved F or W. A D gene is named only where the DNA matches it firmly. Part of the rows lack a size; the others show once, few, many or a class for expanded clones.

clone_size: NA
d_call: NA
v_call: TRBV21-1
j_call: TRBJ2-7
cdr3_aa: CASSPRSYEQYF
cdr3_nt: TGTGCCAGCAGCCCCCGCTCCTACGAGCAGTACTTC

clone_size: once
d_call: TRBD1
v_call: TRBV3-1/TRBV3-2
j_call: TRBJ1-5
cdr3_aa: CASSPQGASNQPQHF
cdr3_nt: TGTGCCAGCAGCCCCCAGGGGGCTAGCAATCAGCCCCAGCATTTT

clone_size: NA
d_call: TRBD2
v_call: TRBV19
j_call: TRBJ2-6
cdr3_aa: CASRPGGAEGANVLTF
cdr3_nt: TGTGCCAGTCGACCGGGGGGGGCGGAAGGGGCCAACGTCCTGACTTTC

clone_size: NA
d_call: NA
v_call: TRBV10-1
j_call: TRBJ2-2
cdr3_aa: CASSATGINGELFF
cdr3_nt: TGCGCCAGCAGTGCTACGGGAATTAACGGGGAGCTGTTTTTT

clone_size: NA
d_call: NA
v_call: TRBV21-1
j_call: TRBJ2-1
cdr3_aa: CASSTSHNEQFF
cdr3_nt: TGTGCCAGCAGCACCTCTCACAATGAGCAGTTCTTC

clone_size: NA
d_call: TRBD1
v_call: TRBV5-8
j_call: TRBJ1-5
cdr3_aa: CASRINRGRGYYQPQHF
cdr3_nt: TGTGCCAGCAGAATTAACAGGGGTAGAGGGTACTATCAGCCCCAGCATTTT

clone_size: NA
d_call: TRBD2
v_call: TRBV5-1
j_call: TRBJ2-3
cdr3_aa: CASSRLSGGARVTDTQYF
cdr3_nt: TGCGCCAGCAGCCGGCTTAGCGGGGGGGCCAGGGTGACAGATACGCAGTATTTT

clone_size: NA
d_call: NA
v_call: TRBV6-1
j_call: TRBJ1-6
cdr3_aa: CASSEVGGSSYNSPLHF
cdr3_nt: TGTGCCAGCAGTGAAGTGGGCGGGAGCTCCTATAATTCACCCCTCCACTTT

clone_size: NA
d_call: NA
v_call: TRBV7-9
j_call: TRBJ1-4
cdr3_aa: CASSLVRDTGEKLFF
cdr3_nt: TGTGCCAGCAGCTTGGTCCGGGACACCGGTGAAAAACTGTTTTTT

clone_size: NA
d_call: TRBD1
v_call: TRBV3-1/TRBV3-2
j_call: TRBJ1-2
cdr3_aa: CASSLDRGGNYGYTF
cdr3_nt: TGTGCCAGCAGCCTCGACAGGGGAGGGAACTATGGCTACACCTTC

clone_size: NA
d_call: NA
v_call: TRBV7-2
j_call: TRBJ2-7
cdr3_aa: CASSRVGEQYF
cdr3_nt: TGTGCCAGCAGCCGAGTCGGCGAGCAGTACTTC

clone_size: NA
d_call: TRBD1
v_call: TRBV15
j_call: TRBJ1-1
cdr3_aa: CATSRDLSAGGWYTEAFF
cdr3_nt: TGTGCCACCAGCAGAGATCTGTCGGCAGGGGGTTGGTACACTGAAGCTTTCTTT

clone_size: NA
d_call: NA
v_call: TRBV2
j_call: TRBJ1-1
cdr3_aa: CASSALGQSLSLKAFF
cdr3_nt: TGTGCCAGCAGTGCGTTAGGACAGTCACTTAGCCTGAAAGCTTTCTTT

clone_size: once
d_call: NA
v_call: TRBV6-2/TRBV6-3
j_call: TRBJ1-6
cdr3_aa: CASSQRQVNSPLHF
cdr3_nt: TGTGCCAGCAGTCAACGACAAGTTAATTCACCCCTCCACTTT